The 5 T cell receptor beta chains presented below share a single source sample, sequenced in a study of T cell responses to AZD1222 COVID-19 vaccine. TCRdb's copy holds only in-frame clones and misses some; the assay was immunoSEQ multiplex PCR. Among some 130,000 clones listed, roughly 84% were seen once. This sample comprised peripheral blood, obtained on day 0 of AZD1222 vaccination. These receptors came from an adult in good health.

The chain carries TRBV5-8 and TRBJ2-5; D gene unclear. V was shortened by 1 base and J by 1 base, with 11 bases between the two germline ends. The CDR3 spans 15 residues. Per the germline V gene, CDR1 is SGHTS and CDR2 is YDEGEE. In DNA, the CDR3 is TGTGCCAGCAGCTTGCAAGGCAGGCCCCAAGAGACCCAGTACTTC. Its protein product is CASSLQGRPQETQYF.

This chain links TRBV7-3 with TRBJ2-1; D gene unclear. V was shortened by 2 bases and J by 0 bases, with 8 bases between the two germline ends. Germline assignment: CDR1 SGHTA and CDR2 FQGTGA. The CDR3 is 15 residues long. CDR3 DNA: TGTGCCAGCAGCTTACAGCTAAGCTCCTACAATGAGCAGTTCTTC. As protein: CASSLQLSSYNEQFF.

V and J are TRBV27 and TRBJ2-7; D possibly matches TRBD1 or TRBD2 (5 bases each). The CDR3 contains 15 residues. V dropped 7 bases and J dropped 2 bases, with 18 bases sitting between them. The germline gives CDR1 MNHEY, CDR2 SMNVEV (reference sequence). The CDR3 region has the DNA TGTGCCAGCAAACAAAGCAGGGTCGGGGCCTACGAGCAGTACTTC. As protein: CASKQSRVGAYEQYF.

The CDR3: CASTAGGDTEAFF. CDR3 DNA sequence: TGTGCCAGCACCGCGGGAGGGGACACTGAAGCTTTCTTT. The genes are TRBV6-5 and TRBJ1-1; TRBD1 is a possible D gene (5 bases). Looked up from germline, CDR1 is MNHEY and CDR2 is SVGAGI. There are 13 residues in the CDR3. The V and J ends lost 7 bases and 3 bases respectively, with 12 bases between them.

The genes are TRBV2 and TRBJ1-6; 7 bases agree with TRBD1. J gave up 5 bases and V 5 bases, and 6 bases lay outside the gene matches. The germline V gene has CDR1 SNHLY and CDR2 FYNNEI. The CDR3 runs to 15 residues. The CDR3 is CASSIRDSNNSPLHF. The CDR3 bases are TGTGCCAGCAGTATCCGGGACAGTAATAATTCACCCCTCCACTTT.